Listed below are T cell receptor beta chains from one sample, sequenced in a study of control samples from healthy donors and cancer patients. Libraries were prepared by immunoSEQ multiplex PCR; TCRdb keeps only in-frame clonotypes and omits some of them. The sample carries roughly 160,000 clones, 96% recorded once. Sequenced input: blood. The receptors come from a woman aged 25 to 39 in good health. CDR3s include the opening cysteine and the closing phenylalanine or tryptophan. Each record gives: D gene, J gene, clone size, V gene, CDR3 DNA, CDR3 protein. D genes are given only for firm matches. For some rows the clone size is stated as once, few or many, or as a class when expanded; others skip it.

- | TRBJ2-3 | - | TRBV4-2 | TGTGCCAGCAGCCAAGAGTTGGCGGGAATCCCCACAGATACGCAGTATTTT | CASSQELAGIPTDTQYF
- | TRBJ2-3 | - | TRBV2 | TGTGCCAGCAGAAACACAGATACGCAGTATTTT | CASRNTDTQYF
TRBD1 | TRBJ1-2 | - | TRBV5-1 | TGCGCCAGCAGCCCCCAATTGACAGGGGGAGGCTACACCTTC | CASSPQLTGGGYTF
- | TRBJ1-1 | - | TRBV19 | TGTGCCAGTAGTATAGGACTACCGGGCTACACTGAAGCTTTCTTT | CASSIGLPGYTEAFF
- | TRBJ2-7 | - | TRBV30 | TGTGCCTGGACCAAGGACCACTACTACGAGCAGTACTTC | CAWTKDHYYEQYF
- | TRBJ2-2 | once | TRBV7-9 | TGTGCCAGCAGCTTAAGTGTTTTCGGGGAGCTGTTTTTT | CASSLSVFGELFF
- | TRBJ1-2 | few | TRBV15 | TGTGCCACCAGCAGAGGTGCTAACTATGGCTACACCTTC | CATSRGANYGYTF
- | TRBJ1-2 | - | TRBV3-1/TRBV3-2 | TGTGCCAGCAGCCAAGAAGGCGGACGGAAGAACTATGGCTACACCTTC | CASSQEGGRKNYGYTF
- | TRBJ1-2 | - | TRBV3-1/TRBV3-2 | TGTGCCAGCAGTCGCGACAGGTTCTCTGGTGGCTACACCTTC | CASSRDRFSGGYTF
- | TRBJ2-3 | - | TRBV14 | TGTGCCAGCAGCCAAGAGGTGGATTCTAGCACAGATACGCAGTATTTT | CASSQEVDSSTDTQYF
- | TRBJ1-1 | - | TRBV30 | TGTGCCTGGAGGCTAGGGCTGAACACTGAAGCTTTCTTT | CAWRLGLNTEAFF
- | TRBJ2-3 | - | TRBV4-2 | TGTGCCAGCAGCCCGGAGGAATTAGATACGCAGTATTTT | CASSPEELDTQYF
- | TRBJ2-2 | - | TRBV6-5 | TGTGCCAGCAACCCCCTAGGGAAGCCCGGGGAGCTGTTTTTT | CASNPLGKPGELFF
- | TRBJ2-7 | once | TRBV19 | TGTGCCAGTAGTAATATCAGAAGTAACGAGCAGTACTTC | CASSNIRSNEQYF
TRBD2 | TRBJ2-1 | - | TRBV7-9 | TGTGCCAGCAGCTATCAAGAGCGGGGGGACAATGAGCAGTTCTTC | CASSYQERGDNEQFF
- | TRBJ1-1 | - | TRBV6-1 | TGTGCCAGCAGTGGGCTGGCGATTGAAGCTTTCTTT | CASSGLAIEAFF
- | TRBJ2-7 | - | TRBV7-9 | TGTGCCAGCAGCGTACAGGGACTCCTCGGCGAGCAGTACTTC | CASSVQGLLGEQYF
- | TRBJ2-2 | - | TRBV24-1 | TGTGCCACCAGTGAACAAGGGGGAGCTAACACCGGGGAGCTGTTTTTT | CATSEQGGANTGELFF
- | TRBJ2-7 | - | TRBV7-2 | TGTGCCAGCAGCTTAGGGTGGGGGTTAGGCTACGAGCAGTACTTC | CASSLGWGLGYEQYF
- | TRBJ2-7 | once | TRBV5-5 | TGTGCCAGCAGTTTCCTTACCTACGAGCAGTACTTC | CASSFLTYEQYF
- | TRBJ1-1 | - | TRBV6-1 | TGTGCCAGCAGTGTACTAGTAGGGCCGGATATAGTCCCTGAAGCTTTCTTT | CASSVLVGPDIVPEAFF
- | TRBJ2-1 | - | TRBV3-1/TRBV3-2 | TGTGCCAGCAGCCAAGATGCGGGGAGCTCCTACAATGAGCAGTTCTTC | CASSQDAGSSYNEQFF
- | TRBJ1-3 | once | TRBV6-1 | TGTGCCAGCAGTGAAGCGGCGAACACCATATATTTT | CASSEAANTIYF
- | TRBJ1-4 | - | TRBV30 | TGTGCCTGGGGCCCTCTGGAAAAACTGTTTTTT | CAWGPLEKLFF
TRBD1 | TRBJ2-3 | - | TRBV4-2 | TGTGCCAGCAGCACCCGGGACAGGGGGCAATCAGATACGCAGTATTTT | CASSTRDRGQSDTQYF
- | TRBJ1-2 | - | TRBV6-6 | TGTGCCAGCAGTTACGACAGTATACTATGGGGCTACACCTTC | CASSYDSILWGYTF
- | TRBJ1-5 | once | TRBV19 | TGTGCCAGTAGTCTCTGGGGGCCCCAGCATTTT | CASSLWGPQHF
TRBD2 | TRBJ2-1 | - | TRBV7-2 | TGTGCCAGCAGCCAGGGACTAGCGGGACAGGAGCAGTTCTTC | CASSQGLAGQEQFF
- | TRBJ2-6 | - | TRBV28 | TGTGCCAGCAGTCTATCGGGGGCCTATGGGGCCAACGTCCTGACTTTC | CASSLSGAYGANVLTF
- | TRBJ2-7 | - | TRBV4-1 | TGCGCCAGCAGCCAAGGTCTACGGGGCCGAAATTACGAGCAGTACTTC | CASSQGLRGRNYEQYF
TRBD2 | TRBJ2-1 | - | TRBV5-4 | TGTGCCAGCAGCATCGGGGGGGGAAACAATGAGCAGTTCTTC | CASSIGGGNNEQFF
- | TRBJ2-2 | once | TRBV9 | TGTGCCAGCAGCGTAAGACCCACCGGGGAGCTGTTTTTT | CASSVRPTGELFF
- | TRBJ1-4 | - | TRBV4-2 | TGTGCCAGCAGCCCCGGGGGGGAAAAACTGTTTTTT | CASSPGGEKLFF
- | TRBJ1-1 | - | TRBV10-3 | TGTGCCATCAGATCCTTCGGGGGGAACACTGAAGCTTTCTTT | CAIRSFGGNTEAFF
- | TRBJ2-7 | - | TRBV12-3/TRBV12-4 | TGTGCCAGCAGTGACACAGGGTCCGACGAGCAGTACTTC | CASSDTGSDEQYF
- | TRBJ1-1 | - | TRBV18 | TGTGCCAGCTCACTAATGAGGAGCGTCCCAAGCGGGTTGAACACTGAAGCTTTCTTT | CASSLMRSVPSGLNTEAFF
TRBD2 | TRBJ2-7 | - | TRBV6-2/TRBV6-3 | TGTGCCAGCAGTTACCAGACTAGCGGGGCCCACCGCGAGCAGTACTTC | CASSYQTSGAHREQYF
TRBD2 | TRBJ2-7 | - | TRBV5-6 | TGTGCCAGCAGCTTGGAAGCGGGGAGAACCTACGAGCAGTACTTC | CASSLEAGRTYEQYF
TRBD1 | TRBJ1-2 | - | TRBV5-6 | TGTGCCAGCAGCAGACAGGGCCCCGTTGGCTACACCTTC | CASSRQGPVGYTF
TRBD2 | TRBJ2-3 | - | TRBV20-1 | TGCAGTGCTAGTTCTAGCGGGAGCGTGGATACGCAGTATTTT | CSASSSGSVDTQYF
- | TRBJ1-5 | - | TRBV2 | TGTGCCAGCAGTGAAGAGGCCGGAATAAATCAGCCCCAGCATTTT | CASSEEAGINQPQHF
- | TRBJ1-2 | - | TRBV7-9 | TGTGCCAGCAGCTTAGCCCCGGGGGGGGGACATGGCTACACCTTC | CASSLAPGGGHGYTF
- | TRBJ1-1 | - | TRBV6-5 | TGTGCCAGCAGTAAAAGAGGGGTCAGGAACACTGAAGCTTTCTTT | CASSKRGVRNTEAFF
- | TRBJ1-6 | - | TRBV3-1/TRBV3-2 | TGTGCCAGCAGCCAACGGACCAATAATTCACCCCTCCACTTT | CASSQRTNNSPLHF
- | TRBJ1-6 | - | TRBV18 | TGTGCCAGCTCACCCCTTAAGGGACAAGGTTTTTCACCCCTCCACTTT | CASSPLKGQGFSPLHF
TRBD2 | TRBJ2-1 | - | TRBV11-1 | TGTGCCAGCAGCCACTTGACGGGAGGCTACAATGAGCAGTTCTTC | CASSHLTGGYNEQFF
TRBD1 | TRBJ2-5 | - | TRBV6-5 | TGTGCCAGCAGTTACTCGCCAGGGGGCGCGGAGACCCAGTACTTC | CASSYSPGGAETQYF
TRBD1 | TRBJ2-7 | - | TRBV28 | TGTGCCAGCAGGTCCCGGGACAGGGCCTACGAGCAGTACTTC | CASRSRDRAYEQYF
- | TRBJ2-7 | - | TRBV28 | TGTGCCAGCGCTGGATACGAGCAGTACTTC | CASAGYEQYF
TRBD1 | TRBJ1-2 | - | TRBV6-5 | TGTGCCAGCAGCCAGACAGGGGCAAACTATGGCTACACCTTC | CASSQTGANYGYTF
- | TRBJ2-7 | - | TRBV24-1 | TGTGCCACCAGTGATTTAGAGGATCCCGAGCAGTACTTC | CATSDLEDPEQYF
- | TRBJ1-2 | - | TRBV7-9 | TGTGCCAGCACCCGAAAAGGAAACTATGGCTACACCTTC | CASTRKGNYGYTF
- | TRBJ2-5 | - | TRBV5-1 | TGCGCCAGCAGCTCGGTGACAGCCCAAGAGACCCAGTACTTC | CASSSVTAQETQYF
- | TRBJ2-7 | - | TRBV11-2 | TGTGCCAGCAGCTTAGGCTACAGGCGTGCCTACGAGCAGTACTTC | CASSLGYRRAYEQYF
TRBD2 | TRBJ2-1 | - | TRBV19 | TGTGCCAGTAGTATGGGGGGGACTAGCGGGTACAATGAGCAGTTCTTC | CASSMGGTSGYNEQFF
TRBD2 | TRBJ2-3 | - | TRBV19 | TGTGCCAGTAAAGATACGATCTTCAGCGGGAGGGCCGGGACAGATACGCAGTATTTT | CASKDTIFSGRAGTDTQYF
TRBD2 | TRBJ2-3 | once | TRBV4-1 | TGCGCCAGCAGCCACACTCTAGCGGGCGATACGCAGTATTTT | CASSHTLAGDTQYF
- | TRBJ2-2 | - | TRBV28 | TGTGCCAGCAGTTCTAACACCGGGGAGCTGTTTTTT | CASSSNTGELFF
TRBD2 | TRBJ2-3 | - | TRBV4-2 | TGTGCCAGCAGCCCGAGACTAGCGGGGGGGAGGAGCACAGATACGCAGTATTTT | CASSPRLAGGRSTDTQYF
- | TRBJ1-5 | once | TRBV19 | TGTGCCAGTAGGAAAATTAAACAGGGTCTAGGCAATCAGCCCCAGCATTTT | CASRKIKQGLGNQPQHF